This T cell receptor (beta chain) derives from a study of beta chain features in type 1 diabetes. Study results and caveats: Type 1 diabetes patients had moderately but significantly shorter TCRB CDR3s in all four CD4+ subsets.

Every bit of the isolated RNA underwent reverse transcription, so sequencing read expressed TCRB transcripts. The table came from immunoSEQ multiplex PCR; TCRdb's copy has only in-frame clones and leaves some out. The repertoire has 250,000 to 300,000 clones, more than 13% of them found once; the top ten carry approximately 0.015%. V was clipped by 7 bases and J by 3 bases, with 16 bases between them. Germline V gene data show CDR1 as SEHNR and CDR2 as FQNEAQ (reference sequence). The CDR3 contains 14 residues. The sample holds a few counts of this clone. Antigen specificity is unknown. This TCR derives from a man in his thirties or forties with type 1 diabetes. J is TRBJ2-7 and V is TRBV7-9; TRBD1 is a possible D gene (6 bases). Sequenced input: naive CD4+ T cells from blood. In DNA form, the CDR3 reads TGTGCCAGCACCCCCAGGGGAAGAAACTACGAGCAGTACTTC. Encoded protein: CASTPRGRNYEQYF.